This T cell receptor beta chain was sequenced during a study of T cells in Graves' hyperthyroidism and ophthalmopathy. A single count supports this clonotype. One end of the junction does not line up with germline, which may come from a read error. The CDR3 runs to 14 residues. Amplified TCR beta CDR3 regions came from RNA transcripts. The HTBI set primed first-round TCR CDR3 RT-PCR. TCRdb passed the multiplex PCR reads through MiXCR, listing each CDR3 protein once. The sample holds about 550,000 distinct CDR3 sequences; 20% to 25% are singletons and the top ten take about 25%. The TCR was taken from a man aged 18 to 30 with Graves' hyperthyroidism. This chain uses TRBV12-3 or TRBV12-4 with TRBJ2-5, with TRBD2 matching 9 bases. The sample comprised blood. This CDR3 reads CASSVAGVGETQYF. The CDR3 DNA follows: TGTGCCAGCAGTGTAGCGGGAGTAGGAGAGACCCAGTACTTC.